These 7 T cell receptor beta chains were all obtained from the same sample, sequenced in a study of control samples from healthy donors and cancer patients. Only in-frame clones appear in the TCRdb table, and some are missing; sequencing was by immunoSEQ multiplex PCR. The sample includes 100,000 to 150,000 clones, about 90% of them seen just once. Sequenced sample: blood. These receptors were obtained from a man younger than 35 in good health.

In this sample, this clone turned up once. This chain links TRBV7-2 with TRBJ2-2; TRBD2 matches 9 bases. Germline V CDR1 and CDR2: SGHTA, FQGNSA. J lost 5 bases, V lost 5 bases, and 9 bases had no gene match. The CDR3 consists of 16 residues. CDR3: CASSHTLAGPTGELFF. Here the CDR3 DNA reads TGTGCCAGCAGCCACACTCTAGCGGGACCTACCGGGGAGCTGTTTTTT.

The rearrangement links TRBV24-1 to TRBJ2-2, with 8 bases matching TRBD2. V lost 4 bases to trimming and J lost 7 bases; unmatched junction nucleotides: 10. This CDR3 has 16 amino acids. Germline V gene sequence: CDR1 KGHDR, CDR2 SFDVKD. As DNA, the CDR3 is TGTGCCACCAGTGACCGCACTAGCGGCCCGGGCGGGGAGCTGTTTTTT. It is translated as CATSDRTSGPGGELFF.

The chain links TRBV24-1 to TRBJ1-1; no clear D gene. The V gene lost 4 bases and the J gene lost 1 base, with 12 bases spanning the gap. This CDR3 region has 15 residues. Germline V CDR1 and CDR2: KGHDR, SFDVKD. For the CDR3, the DNA is TGTGCCACCAGTGACCCTGCCGCGGGGAACACTGAAGCTTTCTTT. Translating it yields CATSDPAAGNTEAFF.

This rearrangement joins TRBV5-5 to TRBJ1-1; a possible D gene is TRBD1 (5 bases). The V end lost 2 bases, the J end lost 5 bases, and 22 bases lay between the germline ends. The CDR3 is 17 residues long. Germline V lookup: CDR1 SGHKS, CDR2 YYEKEE (reference sequence). This chain's CDR3 is CASSLKGQGNFGTEAFF. CDR3 DNA sequence: TGTGCCAGCAGCTTAAAGGGGCAGGGTAATTTTGGGACTGAAGCTTTCTTT.

This chain's CDR3 is CATKTSGPNNEQFF. DNA for the CDR3: TGTGCCACAAAGACTAGCGGGCCCAACAATGAGCAGTTCTTC. The chain combines TRBV15 with TRBJ2-1, with 10 bases lining up with TRBD2. CDR1 LNHNV and CDR2 YYDKDF come from the germline V gene (reference sequence). After removal of 9 bases from V and 5 bases from J, the junction contained 7 bases not matched to a gene. The CDR3 loop spans 14 amino acids.

This clone was detected only once. The gene calls are TRBV15 and TRBJ1-2; TRBD1 might be the D (5 bases). There are 14 residues in the CDR3. Germline assignment: CDR1 LNHNV and CDR2 YYDKDF (reference sequence). Trimming left V 1 base short and J 3 bases short, with 9 bases between. The DNA for the CDR3 is TGTGCCACCAGCAGAGTAACAGGAGACTATGGCTACACCTTC. Residues: CATSRVTGDYGYTF.

This sequence joins TRBV4-3 and TRBJ1-1; the D is unclear. V gave up 0 bases and J gave up 5 bases, with 10 bases separating them. The germline V gene has CDR1 LGHNA and CDR2 YSLEER. This CDR3 spans 14 amino acids. The CDR3 bases are TGCGCCAGCAGCCAAGATACGGGCCCGACTGAAGCTTTCTTT. Translating gives CASSQDTGPTEAFF.